Given below is one T cell receptor beta chain in context. Its antigen is undetermined. Other nucleotide sequences in the sample specify the same CDR3. Sequencing was performed with immunoSEQ multiplex PCR; in TCRdb, only in-frame clones are kept and a portion is missing. The table shows more than 7,500 clones, with 90% to 95% occurring only once. This sample stems from a study of graft-versus-host responses after intestinal transplantation. Turning to the study itself: For around 3 years after anti-thymocyte globulin induction, all recipients took tacrolimus and steroids. Study results and caveats: The presence of high graft-versus-host to host-versus-graft clonal ratios in allografts characterized patients with graft-donor T cell macrochimerism. Early post-transplant HvG declines showed an association with peak circulating GvH clone levels. Present in recipient marrow, GvH clones included some that appeared first in ileum or blood.

Germline CDR1 is SGDLS and CDR2 is YYNGEE. This CDR3 has 14 amino acids. With V trimmed by 0 bases and J by 2 bases, 2 bases remained unmatched. Sequencing was performed on bone marrow, taken 521 days after intestinal transplantation. J is TRBJ2-7 and V is TRBV9, with 7 positions matching TRBD2. The clonotype originates from a human patient who received an intestinal transplant, so some T cells may come from the graft donor. CDR3 in amino acids: CASSVAGGTYEQYF. The DNA for the CDR3 is TGTGCCAGCAGCGTAGCGGGAGGAACCTACGAGCAGTACTTC.